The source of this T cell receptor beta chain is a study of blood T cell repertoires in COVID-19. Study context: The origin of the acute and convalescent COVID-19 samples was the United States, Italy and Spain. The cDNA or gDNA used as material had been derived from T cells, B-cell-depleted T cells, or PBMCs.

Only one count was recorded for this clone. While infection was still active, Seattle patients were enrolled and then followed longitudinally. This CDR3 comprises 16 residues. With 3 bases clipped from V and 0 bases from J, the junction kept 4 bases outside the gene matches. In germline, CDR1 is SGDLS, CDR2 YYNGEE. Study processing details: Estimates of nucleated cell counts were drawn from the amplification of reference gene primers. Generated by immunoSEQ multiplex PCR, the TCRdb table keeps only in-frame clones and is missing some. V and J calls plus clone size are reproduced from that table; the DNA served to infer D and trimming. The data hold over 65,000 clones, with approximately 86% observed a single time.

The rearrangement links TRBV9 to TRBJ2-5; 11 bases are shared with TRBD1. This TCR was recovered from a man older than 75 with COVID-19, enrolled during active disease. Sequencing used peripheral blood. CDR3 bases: TGTGCCAGCAGCGCGGGGACAGGGGGGTACCAAGAGACCCAGTACTTC. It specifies CASSAGTGGYQETQYF.